This T cell receptor beta chain derives from a study of blood T cell repertoires in COVID-19. Overall study context: COVID-19 samples collected from the United States, Italy and Spain covered acute and convalescent phases. T cells, B-cell-depleted T cells, or PBMCs supplied cDNA or gDNA.

Under the authors' procedure: Amplifying reference gene primers gave estimates of nucleated cell counts. The data were produced by immunoSEQ multiplex PCR, yet TCRdb's version contains in-frame clones alone and is incomplete. D and trimming come from the DNA, and the V and J calls and clone size come from that table. Among roughly 390,000 clones, around 85% were seen once, and the ten largest hold 3.5% to 4%. This CDR3 contains 14 residues. Germline CDR1 reads GTSNPN; CDR2 reads SVGIG (reference sequence). The V gene end was trimmed by 2 bases and the J gene end by 6 bases; junction bases not matched to a gene: 7.

The genes are TRBV30 and TRBJ1-2; 9 nucleotides match TRBD1. The sequencing sample was made of peripheral blood. This TCR was recovered from a young woman with acute or convalescent COVID-19. The CDR3, as DNA: TGTGCCTGGAGTAGACTTACAGGGGGCGATGGCTACACCTTC. This sequence encodes CAWSRLTGGDGYTF.